One and the same sample provided the 32 T cell receptor beta chains below, sequenced in a study of blood T cell repertoires in COVID-19. Data came from immunoSEQ multiplex PCR; TCRdb stores just in-frame clones and leaves some out. The table has 150,000 to 200,000 clones, around 87% seen once; the top ten hold 0.85% to 0.95%. The specimen sequenced was peripheral blood. These receptors all come from a woman younger than 35 who had recovered from COVID-19.

CDR3 loop: CASSLSPLAKNIQYF. CDR3 in DNA: TGTGCCAGCAGCTTATCCCCACTAGCCAAAAACATTCAGTACTTC. This chain uses TRBV7-8 with TRBJ2-4; no definite D call. This CDR3 has 15 amino acids. Germline V CDR1 and CDR2: SGHVS, FQNEAQ. The V and J ends lost 2 bases and 0 bases respectively, with 8 bases between them. Full variable domain (remainder filled in from reference TRBV7-8 and TRBJ2-4): GAGVSQSPRYKVAKRGQDVALRCDPISGHVSLFWYQQALGQGPEFLTYFQNEAQLDKSGLPSDRFFAERPEGSVSTLKIQRTQQEDSAVYLCASSLSPLAKNIQYFGAGTRLSVL.

This clone was counted a few times. The chain couples TRBV3-1 (or the pseudogene TRBV3-2) to TRBJ2-2; TRBD2 matches at 11 bases. Germline V gives CDR1 LGHDT, CDR2 YNNKEL (reference sequence). This CDR3 region has 22 residues. V was pared by 2 bases and J by 4 bases, with 21 bases of the junction left unmatched. CDR3 amino acids: CASSQRVWKGLADPSSTGELFF. For the CDR3, the DNA is TGTGCCAGCAGCCAAAGGGTTTGGAAGGGACTAGCGGACCCGTCGAGCACCGGGGAGCTGTTTTTT.

The rearrangement links TRBV5-1 to TRBJ2-1, with D possibly TRBD2 on 7 matching bases. The CDR3 covers 14 residues. The germline V gene encodes CDR1 SGHRS and CDR2 YFSETQ. V dropped 4 bases and J dropped 5 bases, with 13 bases sitting between them. CDR3 bases: TGCGCCAGCAGCCCATTAGGGGGGGACAATGAGCAGTTCTTC. Amino acids: CASSPLGGDNEQFF. Together with reference TRBV5-1 and TRBJ2-1, the CDR3 gives the full variable domain: KAGVTQTPRYLIKTRGQQVTLSCSPISGHRSVSWYQQTPGQGLQFLFEYFSETQRNKGNFPGRFSGRQFSNSRSEMNVSTLELGDSALYLCASSPLGGDNEQFFGPGTRLTVL.

This chain uses TRBV19 with TRBJ2-7, with D tentatively TRBD1 (6 bases). Trimming removed 7 bases at V and 3 bases at J, with 16 bases between. The length of the CDR3 is 14 residues. Germline V CDR1 and CDR2: LNHDA, SQIVND (reference sequence). The CDR3 loop reads CASTKDRSGYEQYV. The CDR3 DNA sequence: TGTGCCAGTACCAAGGACAGATCAGGCTACGAGCAGTACGTC.

This clone was recorded a few times. The V call is TRBV12-3 or TRBV12-4, the J call TRBJ1-4; no clear D. The CDR3 length is 12 residues. Trimming stripped 7 bases from V and 9 bases from J, with 12 bases between. CDR3 amino acids: CASTGLGKKLFF. CDR3 DNA sequence: TGTGCCAGCACCGGACTCGGGAAAAAACTGTTTTTT.

V and J are TRBV7-9 and TRBJ1-5; D remains ambiguous. V was shortened by 2 bases and J by 4 bases, with 9 bases between the two germline ends. The germline V gene encodes CDR1 SEHNR and CDR2 FQNEAQ (reference sequence). The CDR3 is 14 amino acids. CDR3 in amino acids: CASSLLEENQPQHF. CDR3 nucleotide sequence: TGTGCCAGCAGCTTACTAGAGGAGAATCAGCCCCAGCATTTT.

This chain links TRBV6-5 with TRBJ1-3; 9 positions agree with TRBD1. Losses at the gene ends were 7 bases for V and 4 bases for J; bases not matched to a gene: 5. CDR3 length: 14 amino acids. From germline, CDR1 is MNHEY and CDR2 SVGAGI. The CDR3 DNA follows: TGTGCCAGCACCGGGACAGGGACCGGAAACACCATATATTTT. Translation: CASTGTGTGNTIYF.

V is TRBV4-3 and J is TRBJ2-3; 13 bases align to TRBD2. CDR1 and CDR2 (germline): LGHNA, YSLEER. V trimming: 0 bases; J trimming: 2 bases; junction bases outside the gene matches: 11. This CDR3 has 20 residues. Written as DNA, the CDR3 is TGCGCCAGCAGCCAAGATGTAATAGGACTAGCGGGGGCCTTCACAGATACGCAGTATTTT. This encodes CASSQDVIGLAGAFTDTQYF.

CDR3 region: CASSAGQGGYSPLHF. DNA for the CDR3: TGTGCCAGCTCCGCTGGACAGGGCGGGTATTCACCCCTCCACTTT. V usage is TRBV18 and J usage is TRBJ1-6; 8 bases are shared with TRBD1. This CDR3 spans 15 amino acids. The ends lost 6 bases at V and 8 bases at J; junction bases unmatched: 9. CDR1 and CDR2 (germline): KGHSH, LQKENI.

This clone was picked up one time. The CDR3 coding sequence is TGTGCCAGCAGACGACAGGCAACGGCTAACTATGGCTACACCTTC. It encodes CASRRQATANYGYTF. The chain links TRBV6-5 to TRBJ1-2; D perhaps matches TRBD1 (6 bases). CDR3 length: 15 residues. Germline V CDR1 and CDR2: MNHEY, SVGAGI. The ends were cut back, 6 bases at V and 0 bases at J, with 14 bases in the middle.

The chain uses TRBV27 and TRBJ1-3, with D maybe TRBD1 (5 bases). CDR1 and CDR2 (germline): MNHEY, SMNVEV (reference sequence). Trimming removed 5 bases from V and 8 bases from J, with 13 bases in between. This CDR3 contains 13 residues. CDR3: CASSTGPGDTIYF. The DNA for the CDR3 is TGTGCCAGCAGTACAGGCCCGGGGGACACCATATATTTT.

J is TRBJ1-4 and V is TRBV11-2; 8 bases fit TRBD1. The CDR3 totals 14 residues. Germline CDR1 and CDR2: SGHAT and FQNNGV. Trimming took 6 bases from V and 6 from J; bases not matched to a gene: 6. The CDR3 protein is CASSLTGADEKLFF. For the CDR3, the DNA is TGTGCCAGCAGTTTGACAGGGGCGGATGAAAAACTGTTTTTT.

CDR3 in DNA: TGTGCCTGGAGTAACAGGGTTAGGACTGAAGCTTTCTTT. It is translated as CAWSNRVRTEAFF. The rearrangement uses TRBV30 and TRBJ1-1; D is perhaps TRBD1 (6 bases). CDR3 length: 13 residues. V lost 2 bases and J 5 bases, leaving 12 bases between the germline ends. In germline, CDR1 is GTSNPN, CDR2 SVGIG (reference sequence).

This chain links TRBV6-5 with TRBJ1-2; the D is unclear. The germline V and J ends were trimmed by 11 bases and 3 bases, with 10 bases remaining between them. The CDR3 is 11 residues long. Germline loops: CDR1 MNHEY, CDR2 SVGAGI. CDR3 protein: CAAAGHYGYTF. CDR3 sequence (DNA): TGTGCCGCCGCGGGCCACTATGGCTACACCTTC.

The J gene is TRBJ2-1, the V gene TRBV28, with 7 bases lining up with TRBD2. From germline, CDR1 is MDHEN and CDR2 SYDVKM. V lost 3 bases to trimming and J lost 4 bases; unmatched junction nucleotides: 9. The CDR3 runs 16 residues. For the CDR3, the DNA is TGTGCCAGCAGTTTTAGGGTGGCGGGAGCATACAATGAGCAGTTCTTC. Translating it yields CASSFRVAGAYNEQFF.

The chain has TRBV7-2 and TRBJ2-1; no clear D gene. CDR3 length equals 16 residues. The V end was cut by 2 bases, the J end by 0 bases, with 11 bases between. CDR1 SGHTA and CDR2 FQGNSA come from the germline V gene. CDR3 amino acids: CASSLYLASSYNEQFF. The CDR3 nucleotides read TGTGCCAGCAGCTTATATCTGGCTAGCTCCTACAATGAGCAGTTCTTC.

In this sample, this clone turned up a few times. The J gene is TRBJ2-4, the V gene TRBV27; tentative D call: TRBD1 (6 bases). Deletions cut 5 bases from V and 9 bases from J, with 11 bases between. The CDR3 totals 12 residues. The germline V gene encodes CDR1 MNHEY and CDR2 SMNVEV (reference sequence). The CDR3 spells CASSLQGSIQYF. The CDR3 DNA follows: TGTGCCAGCAGTCTACAGGGTTCCATTCAGTACTTC.

The chain recombines TRBV5-1 with TRBJ2-5; 9 nucleotides line up with TRBD2. The germline V gene encodes CDR1 SGHRS and CDR2 YFSETQ. This CDR3 has 13 residues. Trimming removed 5 bases from V and 1 base from J; junction bases left unmatched: 0. The CDR3 coding sequence is TGCGCCAGCAGACTAGCGGGCCAAGAGACCCAGTACTTC. Residues: CASRLAGQETQYF.

This clone has a single count. The chain couples TRBV5-5 to TRBJ2-1; 11 positions agree with TRBD2. The CDR3 spans 12 residues. Germline lookup yields CDR1 SGHKS and CDR2 YYEKEE (reference sequence). Unmatched junction bases numbered 1, after V lost 4 bases and J lost 10 bases. The CDR3 DNA reads as TGTGCCAGCAGCCGGACTAGCGGGGAGCAGTTCTTC. The encoded protein is CASSRTSGEQFF.

The rearrangement joins TRBV29-1 to TRBJ2-1, with D tentatively TRBD2 (5 bases). Trimming pared 8 bases from V and 6 bases from J, leaving 14 bases between. CDR1 SQVTM and CDR2 ANQGSEA come from the germline V gene. This CDR3 is built from 12 residues. In nucleotides, the CDR3 is TGCAGCCTCACTAGTCTCTCCAATGAGCAGTTCTTC. This translates into CSLTSLSNEQFF.

This rearrangement joins TRBV19 to TRBJ2-5, with 8 bases fitting TRBD2. CDR1 LNHDA and CDR2 SQIVND come from the germline V gene (reference sequence). V trimming: 5 bases; J trimming: 5 bases; junction bases outside the gene matches: 7. CDR3 length: 14 residues. The CDR3 DNA reads as TGTGCCAGTAGTTCATCCGGGAGGGAGGAGACCCAGTACTTC. Its translation is CASSSSGREETQYF.

As for this clone: The junction does not match germline at one end; this may be a read error. This chain connects TRBV15 to TRBJ2-4, with D perhaps matching TRBD1 (5 bases). This CDR3 has 14 amino acids. Germline assignment: CDR1 LNHNV and CDR2 YYDKDF (reference sequence). DNA for the CDR3: TGTGCCACCAGCAGGGCCAGGGTCAAAGACATTCAGTACTTC. Its protein product is CATSRARVKDIQYF.

This clone was seen more than once but under ten times. The chain joins TRBV3-1 (or the pseudogene TRBV3-2) to TRBJ2-1; D uncertain. In germline, CDR1 is LGHDT, CDR2 YNNKEL (reference sequence). The germline V and J ends were trimmed by 1 base and 5 bases, with 6 bases remaining between them. This CDR3 region has 13 residues. CDR3: CASSQVQDNEQFF. The CDR3 DNA reads as TGTGCCAGCAGCCAAGTACAAGACAATGAGCAGTTCTTC.

The V call is TRBV7-2, the J call TRBJ2-1, with D possibly matching TRBD2 (7 bases). With 2 bases removed from V and 2 bases from J, the gap between germline ends came to 10 bases. The CDR3 is made up of 15 amino acids. CDR1 and CDR2 (germline): SGHTA, FQGNSA. CDR3 nucleotides: TGTGCCAGCAGCTTAAGGGGGGGGCCCTACAATGAGCAGTTCTTC. Translating it yields CASSLRGGPYNEQFF.

This rearrangement joins TRBV9 to TRBJ2-1; D is unresolved. The CDR3 has 13 amino acids. Trimming pared 3 bases from V and 3 bases from J, leaving 7 bases between. From germline, CDR1 is SGDLS and CDR2 YYNGEE. Here the CDR3 reads CASSAYDYNEQFF. In DNA form, the CDR3 reads TGTGCCAGCAGCGCCTACGACTACAATGAGCAGTTCTTC.

Points on this clone: Germline is not matched at one junction end, which may reflect a read error. The genes are TRBV11-2 and TRBJ2-5, with 11 bases lining up with TRBD2. This CDR3 comprises 15 residues. Germline V lookup: CDR1 SGHAT, CDR2 FQNNGV. The chain's CDR3 is CASRGTSGSQDTQYF. The CDR3 DNA sequence: TGTGCCAGCAGGGGGACTAGCGGATCACAAGATACCCAGTACTTC.

In this sample, this clone turned up once. The chain is built from TRBV6-2 or TRBV6-3 and TRBJ2-7; 10 bases agree with TRBD2. The V gene end was trimmed by 2 bases and the J gene end by 2 bases; junction bases not matched to a gene: 18. CDR1 and CDR2 from the germline V gene are MNHEY and SVGEGT. The CDR3 covers 20 residues. This CDR3 reads CASSYPTYTFGLAETYEQYF. CDR3 in DNA: TGTGCCAGCAGTTACCCAACGTACACCTTCGGACTAGCGGAGACCTACGAGCAGTACTTC.

This chain uses TRBV5-5 with TRBJ2-1, with TRBD2 matching 10 bases. V shed 1 base and J 1 base; nucleotides not matched to a gene: 5. The CDR3 sequence is 17 residues long. The germline V gene has CDR1 SGHKS and CDR2 YYEKEE (reference sequence). DNA for the CDR3: TGTGCCAGCAGCTTGTGGGCTAGCGGGGGATCCTACAATGAGCAGTTCTTC. Translation gives CASSLWASGGSYNEQFF. Based on the CDR3 plus reference TRBV5-5 and TRBJ2-1, the full variable domain is DAGVTQSPTHLIKTRGQQVTLRCSPISGHKSVSWYQQVLGQGPQFIFQYYEKEERGRGNFPDRFSARQFPNYSSELNVNALLLGDSALYLCASSLWASGGSYNEQFFGPGTRLTVL.

This clone was seen a single time. CDR3 in amino acids: CASSISGDNTGELFF. The DNA of the CDR3 is TGTGCCAGCAGCATTAGCGGGGATAACACCGGGGAGCTGTTTTTT. This chain joins TRBV7-2 and TRBJ2-2; 8 bases agree with TRBD2. V shed 5 bases and J 2 bases; nucleotides not matched to a gene: 4. The CDR3 extends over 15 amino acids. The germline gives CDR1 SGHTA, CDR2 FQGNSA. Variable domain in full (rest from reference TRBV7-2 and TRBJ2-2): GAGVSQSPSNKVTEKGKDVELRCDPISGHTALYWYRQSLGQGLEFLIYFQGNSAPDKSGLPSDRFSAERTGGSVSTLTIQRTQQEDSAVYLCASSISGDNTGELFFGEGSRLTVL.

The J gene is TRBJ2-7, the V gene TRBV6-6; a weak D match, TRBD1 (6 bases). The germline V and J ends were trimmed by 2 bases and 6 bases, with 14 bases remaining between them. Germline assignment: CDR1 MNHNY and CDR2 SVGAGI (reference sequence). The CDR3 has 14 amino acids. Here the CDR3 reads CASSYGTPIREQYF. For the CDR3, the DNA is TGTGCCAGCAGTTACGGGACACCCATTCGCGAGCAGTACTTC.

CDR3 nucleotides: TGCAGTGCTAGTCAGGCAGGGGCTAATTCACCCCTCCACTTT. Translating gives CSASQAGANSPLHF. This sequence joins TRBV20-1 and TRBJ1-6; a weak D match, TRBD1 (6 bases). The CDR3 consists of 14 residues. The V and J ends lost 3 bases and 6 bases respectively, with 12 bases between them. Germline CDR1 reads DFQATT; CDR2 reads SNEGSKA (reference sequence).

The chain couples TRBV6-6 to TRBJ1-2; no definite D call. Trimming pared 5 bases from V and 5 bases from J, leaving 12 bases between. CDR3 length: 13 residues. The V gene's germline CDR1 is MNHNY and CDR2 SVGAGI (reference sequence). The CDR3 bases are TGTGCCAGCAGTCCCCTCGGGGAGTATGGCTACACCTTC. As protein: CASSPLGEYGYTF.